This T cell receptor (beta chain) was recovered during a study of CXCR3-negative and CXCR3-positive naive CD8 T cells (dated by TCRdb to the late 2010s). A note on the overall study: In total, some 130 million TRB reads were obtained, corresponding to roughly 1.5 +/- 0.3 million reads per library. Naive subsets from several donors and memory cells from 3 donors were included in the TRBV-TRBJ cluster analysis. Data from fewer than 12 donors, pooled across two independent experiments, went into the diversity and physicochemical repertoire analyses. Overall study results and their limits: Repertoire diversity was comparably high in both naive subsets but much lower in memory CD8+ T cells. Because surface CD5, which has been linked to self-reactivity in mice, was comparable between naive subsets, TCR interaction strength was also inferred from TRB CDR3 physicochemical properties. Similar TRBV-TRBJ usage was shown by naive CXCR3-negative and CXCR3-positive cells from the same donor, whereas distinct patterns were shown by memory cells. CXCR3 expression partially decreased after cryopreservation, so most assays used freshly isolated PBMCs. TRB CDR3s from CXCR3-positive naive cells showed higher hydrophobicity (lower Kidera factor 4), lower energy, and higher strength and volume indices than CXCR3-negative naive cells.

Each CD8+ T cell subset was flow-sorted in triplicate, with approximately 300,000 cells per subset placed directly into RLT lysis buffer. Naive CD8+ T cells were defined stringently as CD45RO-CCR7+CD27+CD95- to exclude memory contaminants. Using standard density gradient centrifugation, peripheral blood mononuclear cells were isolated from buffy coats. Naive CXCR3-negative and CXCR3-positive CD8+ T cells were flow-sorted using a FACSAria III. Total RNA was extracted from sorted cells with an RNeasy Mini Kit. The data were produced on a NextSeq 550. The Human TCR Profiling Kit (MiLaboratory) was used to prepare UMI-labeled 5' RACE TRB cDNA libraries. cDNA synthesis used the entire amount of extracted RNA, and PCR amplification then used the entire amount of cDNA produced. Libraries were prepared in parallel with an identical number of PCR cycles. The authors' pipeline ran thus. With a requirement of at least two reads per UMI, MIGEC and MiXCR extracted about 50,000 +/- 10,000 unique UMI-labeled TRB cDNA molecules per library. On average, roughly 40,000 +/- 10,000 functional in-frame TRB CDR3 nucleotide clonotypes lacking stop codons were found per library. Diversity metrics, including normalized Shannon-Wiener and Chao1, were computed in VDJtools after downsampling to 5000 UMI-labeled TRB molecules per sample. Clonotype-size-weighted physicochemical properties of the central five CDR3 residues (interaction energy, strength, volume and Kidera factor 4) were computed in VDJtools. TCRdb reprocessed the reads, and each CDR3 protein sequence is entered once, without DNA. It is TCRdb's table, rather than the study itself, that gives the V and J calls and clone size. The sample's own table lists under 150,000 distinct CDR3 sequences. The ten most abundant clones make up 0.59% of the sample.

From its cysteine to its phenylalanine, the CDR3 spans 15 amino acids. The coding DNA is unavailable. According to the germline V gene, CDR1 reads MGHRA and CDR2 reads YSYEKL. Regarding this clonotype: Its cognate antigen has yet to be identified.

Material for sequencing was naive CXCR3+ CD8+ T cells from blood. This specimen's cell subset or site label, per the study, means: CD45RO-CCR7+CD27+CD95- naive CD8+ T cells expressing CXCR3 (TNR3+). The source is a human donor in good health. Some clones in this sample may be carry-over from other donors' samples. Recombination connected TRBV4-1 to TRBJ2-5. Here the CDR3 is given as CASSQDHESQETQYF.